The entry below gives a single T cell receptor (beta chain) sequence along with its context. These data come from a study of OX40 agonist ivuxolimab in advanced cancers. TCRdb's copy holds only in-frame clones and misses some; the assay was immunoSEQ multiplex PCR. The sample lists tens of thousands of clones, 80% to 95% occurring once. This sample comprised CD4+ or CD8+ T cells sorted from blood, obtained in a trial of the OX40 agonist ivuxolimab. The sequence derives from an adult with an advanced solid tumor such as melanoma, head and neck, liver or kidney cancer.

The CDR3 here is CASSLALTGFEQYF. DNA for the CDR3: TGTGCCAGCAGCTTAGCCCTGACAGGGTTCGAGCAGTACTTC. The rearrangement links TRBV7-9 to TRBJ2-7; 7 nucleotides align to TRBD1. V shed 0 bases, J shed 6 bases, and the junction held 5 bases outside the gene matches. Germline assignment: CDR1 SEHNR and CDR2 FQNEAQ (reference sequence). The CDR3 runs to 14 residues.